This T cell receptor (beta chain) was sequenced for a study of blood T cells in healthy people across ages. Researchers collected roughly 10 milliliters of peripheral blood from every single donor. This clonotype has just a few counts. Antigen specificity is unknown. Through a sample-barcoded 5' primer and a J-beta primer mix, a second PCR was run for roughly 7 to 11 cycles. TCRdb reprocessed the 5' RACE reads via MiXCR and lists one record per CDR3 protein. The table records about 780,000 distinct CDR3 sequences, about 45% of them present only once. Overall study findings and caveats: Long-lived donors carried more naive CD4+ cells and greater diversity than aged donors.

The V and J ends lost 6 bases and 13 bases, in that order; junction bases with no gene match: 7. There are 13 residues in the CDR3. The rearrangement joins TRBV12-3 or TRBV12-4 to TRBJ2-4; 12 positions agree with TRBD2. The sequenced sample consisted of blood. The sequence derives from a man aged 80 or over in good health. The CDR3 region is CASRLAGGKEQYF. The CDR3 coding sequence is TGTGCCAGCAGGCTAGCGGGAGGGAAAGAGCAGTACTTC.